Each of the 16 T cell receptor beta chains below was sequenced from the same sample in a study of cytomegalovirus exposure and HLA in healthy donors. PCR was performed using 60 Vbeta and 13 Jbeta primers. The method was immunoSEQ multiplex PCR; TCRdb's version includes in-frame clones alone and lacks a portion of them. The repertoire has about 180,000 clones, just over 75% of them found once; the top ten carry approximately 3.7%. Source material: PBMCs. Receptor source: a woman aged 55-69 years in good health and CMV-seropositive.

This clone was picked up a small number of times. V is TRBV7-6 and J is TRBJ1-6; D is ambiguous. This CDR3 is 15 amino acids long. Trimming cost V 6 bases and J 6 bases, with 15 bases left between them. Germline V gene data show CDR1 as SGHVS and CDR2 as FNYEAQ. CDR3 sequence reads: CASSQAGTVNSPLHF. DNA for the CDR3: TGTGCCAGCAGTCAGGCCGGAACCGTTAATTCACCCCTCCACTTT.

This sequence joins TRBV7-2 and TRBJ2-6, with TRBD1 matching 7 bases. CDR1 SGHTA and CDR2 FQGNSA come from the germline V gene. This CDR3 comprises 12 residues. For the CDR3, the DNA is TGTGGGACAGGCTCTGGGGCCAACGTCCTGACTTTC. Translated: CGTGSGANVLTF.

This clone has only one observation. The V gene is TRBV6-6, the J gene TRBJ1-4; D gene unclear. The V and J ends lost 4 bases and 3 bases respectively, with 12 bases between them. Germline V CDR1 and CDR2: MNHNY, SVGAGI (reference sequence). The CDR3 runs 15 residues. CDR3 in DNA: TGTGCCAGCAGTTCTCACATGGCAGCTAATGAAAAACTGTTTTTT. Its protein is CASSSHMAANEKLFF.

The rearrangement links TRBV5-1 to TRBJ1-1, with TRBD1 as a possible D gene (6 bases). V lost 3 bases, J lost 0 bases, and 15 bases lay in between. Per germline, CDR1 SGHRS and CDR2 YFSETQ. The CDR3 runs 16 residues. The CDR3 coding sequence is TGCGCCAGCAGCTCTGGACAGCTATATATGAACACTGAAGCTTTCTTT. Translated, it gives CASSSGQLYMNTEAFF.

The CDR3 DNA reads TGTGCCAGCAGCTACGGAGGGGTGACTGAAGCTTTCTTT. Translating gives CASSYGGVTEAFF. The chain has TRBV7-9 and TRBJ1-1, with D possibly TRBD1 on 5 matching bases. Trimming took off 4 bases at V and 5 bases at J, with 11 bases between the two ends. Germline V CDR1 and CDR2: SEHNR, FQNEAQ (reference sequence). The CDR3 length is 13 residues.

The chain recombines TRBV10-3 with TRBJ1-4; 8 bases match TRBD1. Germline V gene lookup returns CDR1 ENHRY and CDR2 SYGVKD. CDR3 length: 12 amino acids. Trimming removed 10 bases from V and 6 bases from J; junction bases left unmatched: 4. The CDR3 DNA follows: TGTGCCACCACGACAGGGGATGAAAAACTGTTTTTT. This encodes CATTTGDEKLFF.

The CDR3 coding sequence is TGCGCCAGCAGCTTGGGCAGGGAAAGTTCCGGGGAGCTGTTTTTT. Its translation is CASSLGRESSGELFF. The chain carries TRBV5-1 and TRBJ2-2, with D possibly TRBD1 on 5 matching bases. CDR1 and CDR2 (germline): SGHRS, YFSETQ. V gave up 0 bases and J gave up 6 bases, with 12 bases separating them. The CDR3 extends over 15 amino acids.

This clone was seen a single time. The DNA for the CDR3 is TGCGCCAGCAGCTTGTTGACAGGGTCAGATACGCAGTATTTT. Its protein product is CASSLLTGSDTQYF. V is TRBV5-1 and J is TRBJ2-3; 7 positions match TRBD1. Germline values: CDR1 SGHRS, CDR2 YFSETQ. V lost 1 base to trimming and J lost 4 bases; unmatched junction nucleotides: 3. The CDR3 has 14 amino acids.

The chain employs TRBV18 and TRBJ2-7; no reliable D call. CDR3 length equals 13 residues. V gave up 3 bases and J gave up 3 bases, with 9 bases separating them. Per germline, CDR1 KGHSH and CDR2 LQKENI. The CDR3 protein is CASSPRQVYEQYF. CDR3 coding DNA: TGTGCCAGCTCACCCCGTCAGGTCTACGAGCAGTACTTC.

This clone was recorded once. The genes are TRBV28 and TRBJ1-5; possibly TRBD1 for D (5 bases). This CDR3 comprises 18 residues. Germline CDR1 is MDHEN and CDR2 is SYDVKM. V was cut by 2 bases and J by 2 bases, with 19 bases left in between. CDR3 sequence (DNA): TGTGCCAGCAGTTTACATGGGAGGGGAGGAAAAGGCAATCAGCCCCAGCATTTT. It specifies CASSLHGRGGKGNQPQHF.

This clone was counted a few times. The V call is TRBV28, the J call TRBJ2-3, with TRBD1 identical over 7 bases. In germline, CDR1 is MDHEN, CDR2 SYDVKM. V lost 5 bases to trimming and J lost 1 base; unmatched junction nucleotides: 12. The length of the CDR3 is 17 residues. CDR3 residues: CASSTPTGVGRTDTQYF. Here the CDR3 DNA reads TGTGCCAGCAGTACCCCCACAGGGGTAGGGCGCACAGATACGCAGTATTTT.

This clone was found once. The chain recombines TRBV2 with TRBJ1-2; D may be TRBD1 (6 bases). The V gene's germline CDR1 is SNHLY and CDR2 FYNNEI. V was pared by 6 bases and J by 6 bases, with 17 bases between. This CDR3 spans 14 amino acids. The CDR3 protein is CASSLDGTSHGYTF. CDR3 DNA sequence: TGTGCCAGCAGCCTAGACGGGACATCGCATGGCTACACCTTC.

The CDR3 spells CASSYVRADTEAFF. DNA for the CDR3: TGTGCCAGCAGTTATGTGAGGGCGGACACTGAAGCTTTCTTT. The V gene is TRBV6-5, the J gene TRBJ1-1; D gene unclear. CDR1 and CDR2 (germline): MNHEY, SVGAGI. This CDR3 is built from 14 residues. The V and J ends lost 3 bases and 3 bases respectively, with 11 bases between them.

The chain uses TRBV27 and TRBJ1-1; D gene ambiguous. Germline-derived CDR1 and CDR2 are MNHEY and SMNVEV (reference sequence). The CDR3 is 15 residues long. Trimming stripped 3 bases from V and 2 bases from J, with 13 bases between. CDR3 residues: CASSFRGNPNTEAFF. The CDR3, as DNA: TGTGCCAGCAGTTTCCGAGGGAACCCAAACACTGAAGCTTTCTTT.

V usage is TRBV7-2 and J usage is TRBJ2-5; D remains ambiguous. The germline V gene encodes CDR1 SGHTA and CDR2 FQGNSA. There are 15 residues in the CDR3. Trimming removed 2 bases at V and 2 bases at J, with 12 bases between. In DNA, the CDR3 is TGTGCCAGCAGCTTAATCTCCGGTCCGCAAGAGACCCAGTACTTC. Amino acids: CASSLISGPQETQYF.

The V call is TRBV27, the J call TRBJ2-7; TRBD2 aligns across 8 bases. The CDR3 is made up of 13 amino acids. V lost 6 bases and J lost 7; bases outside the gene matches: 8. The germline V gene has CDR1 MNHEY and CDR2 SMNVEV (reference sequence). CDR3 residues: CASRSRLAREQYF. The CDR3 coding sequence is TGTGCCAGCAGATCCCGACTAGCGAGGGAGCAGTACTTC.